Sequencing of this T cell receptor beta chain was carried out in a study of blood T cells in healthy people across ages. Every donor contributed around 10 milliliters of peripheral blood by blood draw. With a J-beta primer mix and a sample-barcoded 5' primer, a second PCR ran roughly 6 to 12 cycles. MiXCR was run by TCRdb on the 5' RACE reads, yielding one entry per CDR3 protein. This sample yields roughly 1,000,000 distinct CDR3 sequences, of which almost 25% are seen a single time; 0.75% belongs to the top ten. CDR3 length equals 12 residues. CDR1 and CDR2 (germline): SQVTM, ANQGSEA. This sample was also put to use in a study of T cells of mothers and their children. According to that study: Overlap in related mother-child pairs always slightly exceeded unrelated pairs, never significantly.

The J gene is TRBJ2-3, the V gene TRBV29-1; D may be TRBD2 (6 bases). The specimen was blood. The clonotype was recovered from a girl under 10 years old in good health. The chain's CDR3 is CSLSGEADTQYF. DNA for the CDR3: TGCAGTCTCTCGGGAGAAGCAGATACGCAGTATTTT.